A selection of T cell receptor beta chains follows, all from one sample in a study of OX40 agonist ivuxolimab in advanced cancers. TCRdb's copy holds only in-frame clones and misses some; the assay was immunoSEQ multiplex PCR. The data hold about 74,000 clones, with about 93% observed a single time. This specimen was CD4+ or CD8+ T cells sorted from blood, taken in a trial of the OX40 agonist ivuxolimab. These receptor sequences come from an adult with an advanced solid tumor such as melanoma, head and neck, liver or kidney cancer. Each CDR3 is given with its conserved first and last residue. Each record gives: V gene, J gene, CDR3 length, clone size, D gene, CDR3 DNA, CDR3 protein. D genes are given only for firm matches. Where a row states a size, it is once, few, many or the class of an expanded clone; other rows omit it.

>TRBV2|TRBJ1-1|15|.|TRBD1
TGTGCCAGCAGATCAACAGGGGGAGTGAACACTGAAGCTTTCTTT
CASRSTGGVNTEAFF
>TRBV9|TRBJ2-3|17|once|.
TGTGCCAGCAGCCACCGGGGAGGGGGGGCTAGCACAGATACGCAGTATTTT
CASSHRGGGASTDTQYF
>TRBV9|TRBJ1-2|15|.|.
TGTGCCAGCAGCGTGCGGGACTCCCAGGCGGGGGGCTACACCTTC
CASSVRDSQAGGYTF
>TRBV4-1|TRBJ1-5|15|.|TRBD1
TGCGCCAGCAGCGACAGGGATTATAGCAATCAGCCCCAGCATTTT
CASSDRDYSNQPQHF
>TRBV5-6|TRBJ2-2|15|.|.
TGTGCCAGCAGCTTGGGGCTAGTCGGCACCGGGGAGCTGTTTTTT
CASSLGLVGTGELFF
>TRBV30|TRBJ1-1|15|.|.
TGTGCCTGGAGTGTACTTGTCAGGGTTGACACTGAAGCTTTCTTT
CAWSVLVRVDTEAFF
>TRBV18|TRBJ1-1|14|.|TRBD1
TGTGCCAGCTCACCAGGACAGGGTTTCATGGAAGCTTTCTTT
CASSPGQGFMEAFF
>TRBV5-3|TRBJ1-3|14|.|.
TGTGCCAGAAGCTTGAAGGGGCTCGGAAACACCATATATTTT
CARSLKGLGNTIYF
>TRBV27|TRBJ2-1|14|few|.
TGTGCCAGCAGTCTTGCGGGGAACTACAATGAGCAGTTCTTC
CASSLAGNYNEQFF
>TRBV28|TRBJ2-7|15|.|.
TGTGCCAGCAGTCCCACGGGGCGCGCCCCCTACGAGCAGTACTTC
CASSPTGRAPYEQYF
>TRBV4-2|TRBJ2-2|17|.|.
TGTGCCAGCAGCCAAGATCTGCTAATGGGAAACACCGGGGAGCTGTTTTTT
CASSQDLLMGNTGELFF
>TRBV7-3|TRBJ2-1|15|.|TRBD2
TGTGCCAGCAGCTCGGGGACTAGCTTTAGGGATGAGCAGTTCTTC
CASSSGTSFRDEQFF
>TRBV9|TRBJ1-1|14|.|.
TGTGCCAGCAGCGTCGCGGGCGATTACACTGAAGCTTTCTTT
CASSVAGDYTEAFF
>TRBV19|TRBJ2-3|16|.|.
TGTGCCAGTAGTACCTTACTCGGTTTAAATACAGATACGCAGTATTTT
CASSTLLGLNTDTQYF
>TRBV6-5|TRBJ2-7|14|.|TRBD1
TGTGCCAGCAGGCGACAGGGTAGATCCTACGAGCAGTACTTC
CASRRQGRSYEQYF
>TRBV7-9|TRBJ1-1|13|.|TRBD1
TGTGCCACGCGGAGGACAGGGGCAACTGAAGCTTTCTTT
CATRRTGATEAFF
>TRBV11-1|TRBJ2-2|16|.|TRBD1
TGTGCCAGCAGCAATCCGGACAGGGCGAACACCGGGGAGCTGTTTTTT
CASSNPDRANTGELFF
>TRBV28|TRBJ1-4|17|.|TRBD1
TGTGCCAGCAGTTTGATAGGACAGGGGAAGGCTAATGAAAAACTGTTTTTT
CASSLIGQGKANEKLFF
>TRBV6-6|TRBJ2-2|16|.|.
TGTGCCAGCAGCCTCCGGACAGATGAATGGGCCGGGGAGCTGTTTTTT
CASSLRTDEWAGELFF
>TRBV7-8|TRBJ1-5|15|.|.
TGTGCCAGCACCACCTTGTATGGGCGCAATCAGCCCCAGCATTTT
CASTTLYGRNQPQHF
>TRBV2|TRBJ1-2|17|.|.
TGTGCCAGCAGTGAATCTTTCTCGGTCGCTGATATCTATGGCTACACCTTC
CASSESFSVADIYGYTF
>TRBV6-4|TRBJ1-2|14|.|TRBD1
TGTGCCAGCAGTGTATCGACAGGGTATGGTGGCTACACCTTC
CASSVSTGYGGYTF